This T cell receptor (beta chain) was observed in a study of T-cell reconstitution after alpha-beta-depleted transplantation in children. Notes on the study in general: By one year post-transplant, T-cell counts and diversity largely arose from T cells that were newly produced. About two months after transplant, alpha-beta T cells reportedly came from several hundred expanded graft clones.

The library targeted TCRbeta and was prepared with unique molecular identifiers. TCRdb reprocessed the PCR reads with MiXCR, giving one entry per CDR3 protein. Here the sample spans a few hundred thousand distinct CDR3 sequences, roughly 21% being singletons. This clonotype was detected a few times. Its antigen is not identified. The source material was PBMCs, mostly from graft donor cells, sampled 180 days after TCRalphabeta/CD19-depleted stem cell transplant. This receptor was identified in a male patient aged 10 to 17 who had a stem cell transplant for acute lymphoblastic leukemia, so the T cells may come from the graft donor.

CDR3 bases: TGTGCCAGCAGCTCTGAGCGGGGAGGCACGCAGTATTTT. Protein product: CASSSERGGTQYF. The rearrangement joins TRBV7-9 to TRBJ2-3, with TRBD2 matching 7 bases. Germline CDR1 is SEHNR and CDR2 is FQNEAQ (reference sequence). The CDR3 consists of 13 residues. V was clipped by 4 bases and J by 9 bases; unmatched bases: 7.